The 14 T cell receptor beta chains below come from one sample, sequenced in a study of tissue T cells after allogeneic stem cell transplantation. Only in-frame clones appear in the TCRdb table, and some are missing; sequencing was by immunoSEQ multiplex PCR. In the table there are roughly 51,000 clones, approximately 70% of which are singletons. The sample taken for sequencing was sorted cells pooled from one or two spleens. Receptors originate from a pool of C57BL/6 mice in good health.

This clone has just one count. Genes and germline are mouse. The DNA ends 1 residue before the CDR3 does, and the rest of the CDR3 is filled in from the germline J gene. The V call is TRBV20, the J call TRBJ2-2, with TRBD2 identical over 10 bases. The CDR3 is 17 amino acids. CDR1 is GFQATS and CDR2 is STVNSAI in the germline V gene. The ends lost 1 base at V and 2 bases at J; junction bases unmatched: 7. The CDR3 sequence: CGARVETGGGNTGQLYF. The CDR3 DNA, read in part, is TGTGGTGCTAGGGTGGAAACTGGGGGGGGGAACACCGGGCAGCTCTAC. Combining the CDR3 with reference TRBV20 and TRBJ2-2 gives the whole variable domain GALVYQYPRRTICKSGTSMRMECQAVGFQATSVAWYRQSPQKTFELIALSTVNSAIKYEQNFTQEKFPISHPNLSFSSMTVLNAYLEDRGLYLCGARVETGGGNTGQLYFGEGSKLTVL.

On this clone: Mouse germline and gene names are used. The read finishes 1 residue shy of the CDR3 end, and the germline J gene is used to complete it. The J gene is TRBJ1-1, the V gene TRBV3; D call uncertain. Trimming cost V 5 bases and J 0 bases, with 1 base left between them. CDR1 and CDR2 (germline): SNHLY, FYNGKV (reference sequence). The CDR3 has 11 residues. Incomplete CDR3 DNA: TGTGCCAGCAGCCCAAACACAGAAGTCTTC. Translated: CASSPNTEVF. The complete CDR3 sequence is CASSPNTEVFF.

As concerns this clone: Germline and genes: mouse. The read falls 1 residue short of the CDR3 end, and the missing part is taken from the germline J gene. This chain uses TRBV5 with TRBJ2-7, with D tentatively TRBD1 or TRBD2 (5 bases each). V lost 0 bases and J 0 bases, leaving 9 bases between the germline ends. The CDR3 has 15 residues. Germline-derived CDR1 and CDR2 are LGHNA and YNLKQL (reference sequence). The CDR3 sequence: CASSQEGRSSYEQYF. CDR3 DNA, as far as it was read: TGTGCCAGCAGCCAAGAGGGACGGAGCTCCTATGAACAGTAC.

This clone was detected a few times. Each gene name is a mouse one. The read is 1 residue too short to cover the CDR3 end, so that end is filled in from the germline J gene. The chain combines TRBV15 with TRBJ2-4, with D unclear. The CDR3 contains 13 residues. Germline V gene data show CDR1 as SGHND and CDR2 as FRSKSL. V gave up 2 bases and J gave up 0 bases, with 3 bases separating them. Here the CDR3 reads CASSLNSQNTLYF. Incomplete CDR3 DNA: TGTGCCAGCAGTTTAAATAGTCAAAACACCTTGTAC.

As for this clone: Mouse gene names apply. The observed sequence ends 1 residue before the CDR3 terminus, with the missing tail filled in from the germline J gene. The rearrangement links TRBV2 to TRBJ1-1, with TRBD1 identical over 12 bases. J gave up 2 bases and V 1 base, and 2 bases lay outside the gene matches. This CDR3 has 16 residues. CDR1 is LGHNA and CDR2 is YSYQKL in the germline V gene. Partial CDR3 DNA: TGTGCCAGCAGCCAAGGCGGGACAGGGGGCAACACAGAAGTCTTC. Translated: CASSQGGTGGNTEVF. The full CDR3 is CASSQGGTGGNTEVFF.

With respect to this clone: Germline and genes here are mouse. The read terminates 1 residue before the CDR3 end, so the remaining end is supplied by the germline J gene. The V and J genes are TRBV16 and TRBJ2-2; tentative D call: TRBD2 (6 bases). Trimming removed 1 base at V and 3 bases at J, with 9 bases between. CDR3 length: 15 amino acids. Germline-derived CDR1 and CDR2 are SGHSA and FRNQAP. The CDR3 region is CASSLAGGDTGQLYF. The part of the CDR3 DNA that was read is TGTGCAAGCAGCTTAGCGGGGGGAGACACCGGGCAGCTCTAC.

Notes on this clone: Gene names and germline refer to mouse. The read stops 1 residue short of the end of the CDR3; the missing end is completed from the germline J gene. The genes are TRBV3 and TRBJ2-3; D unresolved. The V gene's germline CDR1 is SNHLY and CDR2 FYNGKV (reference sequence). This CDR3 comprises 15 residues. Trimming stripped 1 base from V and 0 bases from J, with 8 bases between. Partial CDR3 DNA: TGTGCCAGCAGCTTAGTGGGAGCTAGTGCAGAAACGCTGTAT. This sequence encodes CASSLVGASAETLY. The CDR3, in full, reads CASSLVGASAETLYF.

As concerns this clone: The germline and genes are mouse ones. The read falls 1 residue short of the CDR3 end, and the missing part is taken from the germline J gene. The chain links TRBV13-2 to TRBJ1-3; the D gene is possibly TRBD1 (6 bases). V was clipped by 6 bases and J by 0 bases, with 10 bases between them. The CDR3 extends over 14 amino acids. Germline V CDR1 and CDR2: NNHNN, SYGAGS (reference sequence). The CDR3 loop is CASARTDSGNTLYF. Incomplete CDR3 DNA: TGTGCCAGCGCCCGGACAGATTCTGGAAATACGCTCTAT.

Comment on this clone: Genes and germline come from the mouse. The part of the CDR3 DNA that was read is TGTGCCAGCTCTCTCGCAGGGACCGGGCAGCTCTAC. Translated: CASSLAGTGQLY. The full CDR3 is CASSLAGTGQLYF. The V gene is TRBV12-1, the J gene TRBJ2-2, with a weak D call TRBD1 (5 bases). The read gets to within 1 residue of the CDR3 end, and the germline J gene fills in the rest. Trimming stripped 0 bases from V and 5 bases from J, with 6 bases between. The V gene's germline CDR1 is SGHSN and CDR2 HYEKVE. The CDR3 contains 13 residues. Drawing the rest from reference TRBV12-1 and TRBJ2-2, the complete variable domain is DSGVVQSPRHIIKEKGGRSVLTCIPISGHSNVVWYQQTLGKELKFLIQHYEKVERDKGFLPSRFSVQQFDDYHSEMNMSALELEDSAMYFCASSLAGTGQLYFGEGSKLTVL.

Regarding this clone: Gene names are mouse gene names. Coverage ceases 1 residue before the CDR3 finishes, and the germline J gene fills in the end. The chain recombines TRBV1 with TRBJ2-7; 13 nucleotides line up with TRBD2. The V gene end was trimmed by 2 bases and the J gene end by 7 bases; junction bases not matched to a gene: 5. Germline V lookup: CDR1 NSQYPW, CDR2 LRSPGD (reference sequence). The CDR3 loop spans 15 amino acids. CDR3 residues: CTCSAWTGGAREQYF. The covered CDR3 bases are TGCACCTGCAGTGCATGGACTGGGGGGGCGAGGGAACAGTAC.

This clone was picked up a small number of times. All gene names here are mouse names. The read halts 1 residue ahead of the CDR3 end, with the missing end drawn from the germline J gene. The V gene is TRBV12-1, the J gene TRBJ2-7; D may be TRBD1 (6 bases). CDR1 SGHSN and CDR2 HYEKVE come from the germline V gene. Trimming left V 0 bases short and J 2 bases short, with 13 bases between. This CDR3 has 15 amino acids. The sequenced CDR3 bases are TGTGCCAGCTCTCTCCTCCCGGGACAAACCTATGAACAGTAC. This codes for CASSLLPGQTYEQY. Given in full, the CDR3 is CASSLLPGQTYEQYF.

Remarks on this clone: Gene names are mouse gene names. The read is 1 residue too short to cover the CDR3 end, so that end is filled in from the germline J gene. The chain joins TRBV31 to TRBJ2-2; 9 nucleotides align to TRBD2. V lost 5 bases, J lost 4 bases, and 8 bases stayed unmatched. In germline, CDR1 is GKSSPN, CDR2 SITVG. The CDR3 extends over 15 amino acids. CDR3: CAWVPWGGVTGQLYF. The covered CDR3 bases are TGTGCCTGGGTCCCCTGGGGGGGAGTCACCGGGCAGCTCTAC. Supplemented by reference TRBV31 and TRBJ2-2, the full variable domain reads AQTIHQWPVAEIKAVGSPLSLGCTIKGKSSPNLYWYWQATGGTLQQLFYSITVGQVESVVQLNLSASRPKDDQFILSTEKLLLSHSGFYLCAWVPWGGVTGQLYFGEGSKLTVL.

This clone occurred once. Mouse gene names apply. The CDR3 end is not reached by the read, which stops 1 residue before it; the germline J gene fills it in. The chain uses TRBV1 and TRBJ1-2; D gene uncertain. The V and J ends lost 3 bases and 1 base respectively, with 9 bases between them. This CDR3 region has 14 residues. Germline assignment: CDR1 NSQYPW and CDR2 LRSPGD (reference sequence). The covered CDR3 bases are TGCACCTGCAGTGCGCGGCCCCAAAACTCCGACTACACC. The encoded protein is CTCSARPQNSDYT. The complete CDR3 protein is CTCSARPQNSDYTF. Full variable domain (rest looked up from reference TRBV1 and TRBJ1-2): VTLLEQNPRWRLVPRGQAVNLRCILKNSQYPWMSWYQQDLQKQLQWLFTLRSPGDKEVKSLPGADYLATRVTDTELRLQVANMSQGRTLYCTCSARPQNSDYTFGSGTRLLVI.

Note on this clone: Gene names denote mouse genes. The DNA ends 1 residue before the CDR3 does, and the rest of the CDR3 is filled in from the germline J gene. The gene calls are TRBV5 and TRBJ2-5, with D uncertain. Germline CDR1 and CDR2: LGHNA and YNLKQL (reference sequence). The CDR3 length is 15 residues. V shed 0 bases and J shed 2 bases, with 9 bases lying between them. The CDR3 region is CASSQERSGQDTQYF. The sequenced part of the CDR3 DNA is TGTGCCAGCAGCCAAGAAAGGAGCGGCCAAGACACCCAGTAC.